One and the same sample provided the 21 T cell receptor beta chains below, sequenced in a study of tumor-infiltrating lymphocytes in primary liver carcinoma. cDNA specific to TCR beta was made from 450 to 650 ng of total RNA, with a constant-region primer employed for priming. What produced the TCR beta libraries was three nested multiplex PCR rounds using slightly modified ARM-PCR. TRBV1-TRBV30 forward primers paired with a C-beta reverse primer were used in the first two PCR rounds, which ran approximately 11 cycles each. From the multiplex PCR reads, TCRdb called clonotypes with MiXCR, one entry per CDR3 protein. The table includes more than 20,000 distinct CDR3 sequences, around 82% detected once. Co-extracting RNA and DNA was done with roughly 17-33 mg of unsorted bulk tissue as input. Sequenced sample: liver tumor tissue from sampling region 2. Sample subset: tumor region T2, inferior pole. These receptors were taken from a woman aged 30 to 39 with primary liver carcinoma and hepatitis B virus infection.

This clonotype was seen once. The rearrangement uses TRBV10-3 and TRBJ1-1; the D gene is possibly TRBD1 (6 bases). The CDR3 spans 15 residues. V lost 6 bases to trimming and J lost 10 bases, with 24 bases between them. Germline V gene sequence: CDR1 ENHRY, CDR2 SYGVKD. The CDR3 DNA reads TGTGCCATCAGCACCGGGACAATGCTGAACATTGCAGCTTTCTTT. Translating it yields CAISTGTMLNIAAFF.

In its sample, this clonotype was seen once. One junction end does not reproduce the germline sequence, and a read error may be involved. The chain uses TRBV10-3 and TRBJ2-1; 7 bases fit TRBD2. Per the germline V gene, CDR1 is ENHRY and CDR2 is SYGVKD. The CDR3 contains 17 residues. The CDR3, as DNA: TGTGCCATCAGTGAGTCCCAAACGGCCAGGGACTACAATGAACAGTTCTTC. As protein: CAISESQTARDYNEQFF.

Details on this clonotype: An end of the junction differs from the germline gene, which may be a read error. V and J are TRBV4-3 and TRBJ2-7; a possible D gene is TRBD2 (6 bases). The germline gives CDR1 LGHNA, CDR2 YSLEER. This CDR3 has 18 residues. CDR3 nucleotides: TGCGCCAGCAGCCAAGCTGTGACGGAGGGTCACATTAGCAACGAGAAGTACTTC. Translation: CASSQAVTEGHISNEKYF.

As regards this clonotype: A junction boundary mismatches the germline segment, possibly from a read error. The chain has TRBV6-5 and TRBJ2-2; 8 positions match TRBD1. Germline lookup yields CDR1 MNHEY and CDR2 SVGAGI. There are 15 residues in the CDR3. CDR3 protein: CASSPWTGFTGEQFF. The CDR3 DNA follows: TGTGCCAGCAGTCCATGGACAGGGTTCACCGGGGAGCAGTTTTTT.

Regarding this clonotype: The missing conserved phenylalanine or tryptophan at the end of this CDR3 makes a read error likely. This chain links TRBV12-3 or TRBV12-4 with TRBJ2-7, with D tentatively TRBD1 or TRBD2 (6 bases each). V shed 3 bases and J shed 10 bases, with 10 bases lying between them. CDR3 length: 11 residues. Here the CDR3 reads CASSLGGDQYL. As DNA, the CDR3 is TGTGCCAGCAGTTTGGGGGGCGATCAGTACTTA.

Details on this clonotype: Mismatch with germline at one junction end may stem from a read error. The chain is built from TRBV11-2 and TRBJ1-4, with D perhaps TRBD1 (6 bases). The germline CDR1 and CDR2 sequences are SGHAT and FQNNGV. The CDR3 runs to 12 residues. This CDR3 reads CVSSPRGGKLSF. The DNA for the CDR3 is TGTGTCAGCAGCCCCCGAGGGGGAAAACTGTCTTTT.

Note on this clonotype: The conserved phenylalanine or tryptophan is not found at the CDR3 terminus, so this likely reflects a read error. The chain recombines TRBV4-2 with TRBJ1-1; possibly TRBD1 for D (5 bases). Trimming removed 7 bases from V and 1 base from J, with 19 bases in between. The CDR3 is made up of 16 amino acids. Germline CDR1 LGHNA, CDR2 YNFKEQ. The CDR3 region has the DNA TGTGCCAGCAACCCCTTCGAGGGGAGAGGGAACACTGAAGCTTTCTTA. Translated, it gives CASNPFEGRGNTEAFL.

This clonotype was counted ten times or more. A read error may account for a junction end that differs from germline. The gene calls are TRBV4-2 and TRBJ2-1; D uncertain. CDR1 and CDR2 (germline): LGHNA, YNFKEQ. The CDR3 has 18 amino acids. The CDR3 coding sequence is TGTGCCAGCAGCCAAGTAGTGAGCGTCGGAAACTCCTACAATGAGCAGCTCTTC. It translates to CASSQVVSVGNSYNEQLF.

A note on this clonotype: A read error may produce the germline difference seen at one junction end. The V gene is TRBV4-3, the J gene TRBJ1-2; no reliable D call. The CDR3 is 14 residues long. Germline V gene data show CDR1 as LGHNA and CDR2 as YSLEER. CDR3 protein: CASSAEMEIYGYTF. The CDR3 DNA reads TGCGCCAGTAGCGCTGAGATGGAGATCTATGGTTACACCTTC.

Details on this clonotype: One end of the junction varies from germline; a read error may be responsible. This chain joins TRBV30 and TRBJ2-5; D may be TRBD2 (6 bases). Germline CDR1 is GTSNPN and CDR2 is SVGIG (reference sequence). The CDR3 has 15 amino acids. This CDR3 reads CAWEVLCAALGTQYF. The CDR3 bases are TGCGCCTGGGAGGTCTTGTGCGCGGCCCTAGGGACCCAGTACTTC. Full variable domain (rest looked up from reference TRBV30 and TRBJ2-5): SQTIHQWPATLVQPVGSPLSLECTVEGTSNPNLYWYRQAAGRGLQLLFYSVGIGQISSEVPQNLSASRPQDRQFILSSKKLLLSDSGFYLCAWEVLCAALGTQYFGPGTRLLVL.

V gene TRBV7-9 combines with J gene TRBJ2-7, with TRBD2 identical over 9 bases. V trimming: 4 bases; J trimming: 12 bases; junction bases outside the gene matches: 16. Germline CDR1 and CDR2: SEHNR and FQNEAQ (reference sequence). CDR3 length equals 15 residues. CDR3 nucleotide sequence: TGTGCCAGCAGCTGGGGACTAGCCGCATCTTACAAGCGGTACTTC. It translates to CASSWGLAASYKRYF. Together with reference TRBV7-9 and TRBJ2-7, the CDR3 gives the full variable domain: DTGVSQNPRHKITKRGQNVTFRCDPISEHNRLYWYRQTLGQGPEFLTYFQNEAQLEKSRLLSDRFSAERPKGSFSTLEIQRTEQGDSAMYLCASSWGLAASYKRYFGPGTRLTVT.

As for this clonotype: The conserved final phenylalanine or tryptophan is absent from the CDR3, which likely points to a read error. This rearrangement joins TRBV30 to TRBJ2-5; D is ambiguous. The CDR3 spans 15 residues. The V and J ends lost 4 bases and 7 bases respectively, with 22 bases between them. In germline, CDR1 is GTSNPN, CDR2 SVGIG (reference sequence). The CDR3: CAWKVLGAALGTQYL. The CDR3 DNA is TGTGCCTGGAAGGTCTTAGGCGCGGCCTTAGGGACCCAGTACCTC.

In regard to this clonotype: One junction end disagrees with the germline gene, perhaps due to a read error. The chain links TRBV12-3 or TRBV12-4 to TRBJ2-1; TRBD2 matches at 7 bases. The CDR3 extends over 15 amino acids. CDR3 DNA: TGTGCCAACAGTCTGTCCGGGGCTAGCGGACTTGAGCAGTTCTTC. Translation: CANSLSGASGLEQFF.

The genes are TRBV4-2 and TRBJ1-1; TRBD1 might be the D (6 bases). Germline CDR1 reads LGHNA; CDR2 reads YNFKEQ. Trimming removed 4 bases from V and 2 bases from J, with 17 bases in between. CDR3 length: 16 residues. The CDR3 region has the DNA TGTGCCAGCAGCCCCATCGAGGGGGGAGGAAACACTGAAGCTTTCTTT. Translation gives CASSPIEGGGNTEAFF.

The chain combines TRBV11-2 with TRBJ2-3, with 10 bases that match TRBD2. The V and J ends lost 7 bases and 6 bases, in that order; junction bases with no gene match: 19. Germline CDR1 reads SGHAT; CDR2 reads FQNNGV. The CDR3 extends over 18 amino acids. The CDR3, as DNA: TGTGCCAGCAACTTCACCTTTGGGACTAGCGAGAGTTTGGATACGCAGTATTTT. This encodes CASNFTFGTSESLDTQYF.

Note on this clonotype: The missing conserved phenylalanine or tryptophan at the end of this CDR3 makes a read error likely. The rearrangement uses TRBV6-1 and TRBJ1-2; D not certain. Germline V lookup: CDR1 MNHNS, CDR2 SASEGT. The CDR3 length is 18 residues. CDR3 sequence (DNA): TGTGCCAGCAGTGAACGGTTCCCCGTCCTTAGATCTAACCATGGCTACACCATC. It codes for CASSERFPVLRSNHGYTI.

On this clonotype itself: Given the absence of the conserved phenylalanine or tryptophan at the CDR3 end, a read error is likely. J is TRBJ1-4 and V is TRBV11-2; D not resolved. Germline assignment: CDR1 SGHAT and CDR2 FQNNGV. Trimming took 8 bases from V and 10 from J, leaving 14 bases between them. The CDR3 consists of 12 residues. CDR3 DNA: TGTGCCAGCGGCCCCTGGTGGGGAAAACTGTTTATT. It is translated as CASGPWWGKLFI.

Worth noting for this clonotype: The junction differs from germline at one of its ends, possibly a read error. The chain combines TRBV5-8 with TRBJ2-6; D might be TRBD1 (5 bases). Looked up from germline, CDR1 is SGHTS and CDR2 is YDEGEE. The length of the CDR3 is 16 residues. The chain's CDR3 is CASTMTGFYGANALTF. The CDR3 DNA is TGTGCCAGCACCATGACGGGCTTCTATGGGGCCAACGCCCTGACATTC.

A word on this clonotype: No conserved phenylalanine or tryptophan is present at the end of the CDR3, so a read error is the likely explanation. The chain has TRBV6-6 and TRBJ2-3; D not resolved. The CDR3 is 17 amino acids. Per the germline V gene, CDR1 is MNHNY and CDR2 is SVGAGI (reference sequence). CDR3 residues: CASSYQTGPRRTDTQYS. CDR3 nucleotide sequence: TGTGCCAGTAGTTACCAGACTGGACCTCGACGCACAGATACGCAGTATTCT.

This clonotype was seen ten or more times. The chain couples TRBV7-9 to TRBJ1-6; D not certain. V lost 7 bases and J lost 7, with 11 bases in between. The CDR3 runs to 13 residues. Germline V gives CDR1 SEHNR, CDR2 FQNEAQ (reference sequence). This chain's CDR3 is CASTKSENSPLHF. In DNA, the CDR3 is TGTGCCAGCACCAAATCGGAGAATTCACCCCTCCACTTT.

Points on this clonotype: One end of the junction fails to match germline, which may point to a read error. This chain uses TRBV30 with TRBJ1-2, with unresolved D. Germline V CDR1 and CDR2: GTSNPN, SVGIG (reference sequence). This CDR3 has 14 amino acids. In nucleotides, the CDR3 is TGTGCCTGGAGTCTACTCGGATGGCGCTATGGCTACACTTTC. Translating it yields CAWSLLGWRYGYTF.